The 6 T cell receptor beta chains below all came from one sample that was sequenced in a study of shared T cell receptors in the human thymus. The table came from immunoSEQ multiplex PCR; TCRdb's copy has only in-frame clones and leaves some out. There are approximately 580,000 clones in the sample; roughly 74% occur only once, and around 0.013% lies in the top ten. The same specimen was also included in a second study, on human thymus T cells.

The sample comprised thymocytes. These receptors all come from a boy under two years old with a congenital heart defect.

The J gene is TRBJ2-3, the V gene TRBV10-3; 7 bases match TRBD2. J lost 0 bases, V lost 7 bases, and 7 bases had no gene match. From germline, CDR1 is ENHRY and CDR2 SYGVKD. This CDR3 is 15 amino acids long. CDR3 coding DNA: TGTGCCATCAACCGACTAGCAGACAGCACAGATACGCAGTATTTT. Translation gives CAINRLADSTDTQYF.

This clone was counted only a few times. The CDR3, as DNA: TGCGCCAGCAGCAAGCGGGCCCCGGGGCCGTCGGATGAGCAGTTCTTC. Amino acids: CASSKRAPGPSDEQFF. The chain combines TRBV4-3 with TRBJ2-1; D is possibly TRBD2 (6 bases). The V gene lost 5 bases and the J gene lost 8 bases, with 22 bases spanning the gap. The germline gives CDR1 LGHNA, CDR2 YSLEER. This CDR3 is 16 amino acids long.

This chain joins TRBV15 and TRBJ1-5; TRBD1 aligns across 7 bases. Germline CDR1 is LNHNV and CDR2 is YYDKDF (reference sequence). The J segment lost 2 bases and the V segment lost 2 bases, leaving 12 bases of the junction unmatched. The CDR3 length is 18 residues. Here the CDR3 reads CATSRYRGDPNCNQPQHF. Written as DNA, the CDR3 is TGTGCCACCAGCAGATACAGGGGAGATCCCAATTGCAATCAGCCCCAGCATTTT.

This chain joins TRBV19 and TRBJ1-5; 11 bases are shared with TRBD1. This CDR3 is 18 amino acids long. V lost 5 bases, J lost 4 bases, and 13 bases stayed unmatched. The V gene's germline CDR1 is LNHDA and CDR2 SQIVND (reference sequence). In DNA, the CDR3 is TGTGCCAGTAGTTCTCCGGGACAGGGGGAGTATAGAAATCAGCCCCAGCATTTT. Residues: CASSSPGQGEYRNQPQHF.

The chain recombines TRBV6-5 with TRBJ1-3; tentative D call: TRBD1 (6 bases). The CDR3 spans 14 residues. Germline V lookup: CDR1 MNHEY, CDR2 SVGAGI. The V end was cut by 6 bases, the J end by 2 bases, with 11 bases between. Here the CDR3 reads CASSGRTAGNTIYF. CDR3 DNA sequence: TGTGCCAGCAGCGGTAGGACAGCTGGAAACACCATATATTTT.

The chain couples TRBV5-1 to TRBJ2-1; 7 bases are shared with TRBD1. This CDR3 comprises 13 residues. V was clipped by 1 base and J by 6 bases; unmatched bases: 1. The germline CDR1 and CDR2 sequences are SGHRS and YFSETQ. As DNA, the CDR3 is TGCGCCAGCAGCTTGAACAGGGGCAATGAGCAGTTCTTC. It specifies CASSLNRGNEQFF.